One and the same sample provided the 20 T cell receptor beta chains below, sequenced in a study of T cells in Graves' hyperthyroidism and ophthalmopathy. TCR beta CDR3 regions were amplified from RNA. HTBI primers were the set used in a first-round RT-PCR of the TCR CDR3. TCRdb redid the calling of the multiplex PCR reads with MiXCR, one entry per CDR3 protein. The sample has hundreds of thousands of distinct CDR3 sequences, around 45% seen once. Sequenced input: peripheral blood or thyroid tissue (not recorded which). Receptor source: a woman aged 18-29 years with Graves' hyperthyroidism.

For this clonotype: The junction and the germline gene differ at one end; a read error may be behind it. The rearrangement joins TRBV7-9 to TRBJ1-6; TRBD1 agrees at 7 bases. Germline V lookup: CDR1 SEHNR, CDR2 FQNEAQ (reference sequence). The CDR3 is made up of 15 amino acids. CDR3 sequence (DNA): TGCGCCAGCAGCCTGGACAGGAGGGGGGATTCACCCCTCCACTTT. This sequence encodes CASSLDRRGDSPLHF.

The CDR3 DNA follows: TGTGCCAGCAGCTCCGAAAACTCTGGAAACACCATATATTTT. It specifies CASSSENSGNTIYF. The chain is built from TRBV7-9 and TRBJ1-3; no clear D. This CDR3 is 14 amino acids long. Germline CDR1 SEHNR, CDR2 FQNEAQ (reference sequence). Trimming removed 4 bases from V and 0 bases from J, with 7 bases in between.

V usage is TRBV13 and J usage is TRBJ2-2; D uncertain. Trimming removed 1 base at V and 3 bases at J, with 9 bases between. Germline V gene sequence: CDR1 PRHDT, CDR2 FYEKMQ (reference sequence). The CDR3 loop spans 15 amino acids. CDR3 protein: CASSLVIAYTGELFF. The CDR3 coding sequence is TGTGCCAGCAGCTTAGTTATAGCTTACACCGGGGAGCTGTTTTTT. The full variable domain, in which reference TRBV13 and TRBJ2-2 provide the parts outside the CDR3, is AAGVIQSPRHLIKEKRETATLKCYPIPRHDTVYWYQQGPGQDPQFLISFYEKMQSDKGSIPDRFSAQQFSDYHSELNMSSLELGDSALYFCASSLVIAYTGELFFGEGSRLTVL.

This clonotype was seen more than once but under ten times. The chain has TRBV5-1 and TRBJ1-4; unclear D gene. Germline-derived CDR1 and CDR2 are SGHRS and YFSETQ. This CDR3 has 15 residues. Trimming removed 2 bases from V and 5 bases from J, with 13 bases in between. The DNA of the CDR3 is TGCGCCAGCAGCTTTCTTTTGGACGGGAATGAAAAACTGTTTTTT. It specifies CASSFLLDGNEKLFF.

The chain has TRBV7-2 and TRBJ1-2; 8 bases line up with TRBD1. J lost 4 bases, V lost 5 bases, and 6 bases had no gene match. Germline V gene data show CDR1 as SGHTA and CDR2 as FQGNSA. The CDR3 runs to 14 residues. The CDR3 loop reads CASSPRGTGYGYTF. For the CDR3, the DNA is TGTGCCAGCAGCCCGAGAGGGACAGGCTATGGCTACACCTTC.

The V and J genes are TRBV9 and TRBJ1-1; no clear D. Trimming pared 7 bases from V and 1 base from J, leaving 14 bases between. CDR3 size: 14 residues. Germline loops: CDR1 SGDLS, CDR2 YYNGEE. DNA of the CDR3: TGTGCCAGCGCCATAGCGCGGGGGAACACTGAAGCTTTCTTT. This encodes CASAIARGNTEAFF.

A note on this clonotype: This may be a read error: a much more frequent sequence differs by one nucleotide. The chain recombines TRBV10-3 with TRBJ1-1; D gene unclear. The CDR3 is 11 residues long. V gave up 2 bases and J gave up 5 bases, with 3 bases separating them. Germline CDR1 and CDR2: ENHRY and SYGVKD. The CDR3 DNA reads as TGTGCCATCAGTGAGGTTACTGAAGCTTTCTTT. This translates into CAISEVTEAFF.

This clonotype was counted only a few times. The chain uses TRBV5-1 and TRBJ1-4, with D possibly being TRBD1 (6 bases). Germline V gives CDR1 SGHRS, CDR2 YFSETQ. V lost 5 bases, J lost 5 bases, and 16 bases lay in between. This CDR3 is built from 15 residues. CDR3 coding DNA: TGCGCCAGCAGGAACCACAGGGCAAGAAATGAAAAACTGTTTTTT. Its translation: CASRNHRARNEKLFF.

This clonotype was counted many times. The gene calls are TRBV9 and TRBJ1-1, with D possibly TRBD1 on 5 matching bases. Germline CDR1 is SGDLS and CDR2 is YYNGEE. The length of the CDR3 is 14 residues. The germline V and J ends were trimmed by 0 bases and 3 bases, with 9 bases remaining between them. The CDR3 sequence is CASSVGIGDTEAFF. For the CDR3, the DNA is TGTGCCAGCAGCGTAGGTATAGGGGACACTGAAGCTTTCTTT.

This chain connects TRBV10-1 to TRBJ2-7, with TRBD2 identical over 13 bases. CDR3 size: 16 residues. V lost 3 bases, J lost 0 bases, and 2 bases stayed unmatched. Germline assignment: CDR1 WNHNN and CDR2 SYGVQD (reference sequence). This CDR3 reads CASSDRTSGSSYEQYF. For the CDR3, the DNA is TGCGCCAGCAGTGACAGGACTAGCGGGAGCTCCTACGAGCAGTACTTC.

This sequence joins TRBV24-1 and TRBJ2-1; 11 positions match TRBD1. This CDR3 comprises 17 residues. Germline V gene data show CDR1 as KGHDR and CDR2 as SFDVKD. With V trimmed by 1 base and J by 5 bases, 6 bases remained unmatched. CDR3 nucleotide sequence: TGTGCCACCAGTGATTTAGGGGGACAGGGGGTAAACAATGAGCAGTTCTTC. It yields the protein CATSDLGGQGVNNEQFF.

This clonotype was seen ten or more times. V gene TRBV7-9 combines with J gene TRBJ2-2; the D gene is possibly TRBD1 (6 bases). This CDR3 has 13 residues. Germline loops: CDR1 SEHNR, CDR2 FQNEAQ (reference sequence). V was cut by 5 bases and J by 6 bases, with 10 bases left in between. The CDR3 sequence: CASSLRTAGELFF. DNA for the CDR3: TGTGCCAGCAGCCTTAGGACAGCCGGGGAGCTGTTTTTT.

The rearrangement links TRBV19 to TRBJ2-7, with D hard to call. V was cut by 5 bases and J by 0 bases, with 8 bases left in between. This CDR3 spans 13 amino acids. CDR1 and CDR2 (germline): LNHDA, SQIVND (reference sequence). CDR3 nucleotides: TGTGCCAGTAGTCCAGCCGACTCCTACGAGCAGTACTTC. Its protein is CASSPADSYEQYF.

This clonotype was picked up many times. The chain couples TRBV24-1 to TRBJ1-1; a possible D gene is TRBD1 (6 bases). CDR1 is KGHDR, CDR2 SFDVKD, per germline. The CDR3 contains 13 residues. Deletions cut 7 bases from V and 1 base from J, with 9 bases between. Written as DNA, the CDR3 is TGTGCCACCAGGGGGGGGGCGAACACTGAAGCTTTCTTT. Encoded protein: CATRGGANTEAFF.

This clonotype was counted at least ten times. The chain links TRBV29-1 to TRBJ2-6, with D hard to call. This CDR3 is 12 amino acids long. Germline V CDR1 and CDR2: SQVTM, ANQGSEA. V was trimmed by 7 bases and J by 4 bases, leaving 8 bases between them. CDR3 coding DNA: TGCAGCGCTAGAACCGGGGCCAACGTCCTGACTTTC. Amino acids: CSARTGANVLTF.

V is TRBV7-9 and J is TRBJ1-5; D gene ambiguous. Germline V gene lookup returns CDR1 SEHNR and CDR2 FQNEAQ (reference sequence). V dropped 7 bases and J dropped 4 bases, with 17 bases sitting between them. This CDR3 spans 15 amino acids. CDR3 in DNA: TGTGCCAGCAAAATCTTTCCGACGGAAAATCAGCCCCAGCATTTT. This encodes CASKIFPTENQPQHF.

Comments on this clonotype: A much larger clonotype is one base distant, so this may be a read error. The chain uses TRBV25-1 and TRBJ2-7; TRBD1 matches at 9 bases. CDR1 is MGHDK and CDR2 is SYGVNS in the germline V gene. This CDR3 has 11 residues. CDR3 coding DNA: TGTGCCAGCAGTAGACAGGGGGAGCGGTACTTC. This translates into CASSRQGERYF.

This clonotype has just a few counts. The V and J genes are TRBV7-3 and TRBJ2-7; 11 bases fit TRBD2. The germline CDR1 and CDR2 sequences are SGHTA and FQGTGA. This CDR3 spans 16 amino acids. J lost 2 bases, V lost 2 bases, and 5 bases had no gene match. The CDR3 loop is CASSLRATSGAYEQYF. The CDR3, as DNA: TGTGCCAGCAGCTTACGGGCGACTAGCGGGGCCTACGAGCAGTACTTC.

A single count supports this clonotype. The rearrangement links TRBV20-1 to TRBJ2-1; 9 bases are a match to TRBD2. The CDR3 is 13 residues long. The germline gives CDR1 DFQATT, CDR2 SNEGSKA (reference sequence). With 4 bases clipped from V and 9 bases from J, the junction kept 7 bases outside the gene matches. The DNA of the CDR3 is TGCAGTGCTATAGGCGGGAGGGCATCTGAGCAGTTCTTC. Its translation is CSAIGGRASEQFF.

This clonotype was seen at least ten times. The V and J genes are TRBV7-8 and TRBJ2-7, with D unresolved. Per germline, CDR1 SGHVS and CDR2 FQNEAQ. V lost 1 base, J lost 7 bases, and 17 bases lay in between. The CDR3 consists of 15 residues. This CDR3 reads CASSLGVSDWEEQYF. The CDR3 DNA sequence: TGTGCCAGCAGCTTAGGGGTCAGCGATTGGGAAGAGCAGTACTTC.